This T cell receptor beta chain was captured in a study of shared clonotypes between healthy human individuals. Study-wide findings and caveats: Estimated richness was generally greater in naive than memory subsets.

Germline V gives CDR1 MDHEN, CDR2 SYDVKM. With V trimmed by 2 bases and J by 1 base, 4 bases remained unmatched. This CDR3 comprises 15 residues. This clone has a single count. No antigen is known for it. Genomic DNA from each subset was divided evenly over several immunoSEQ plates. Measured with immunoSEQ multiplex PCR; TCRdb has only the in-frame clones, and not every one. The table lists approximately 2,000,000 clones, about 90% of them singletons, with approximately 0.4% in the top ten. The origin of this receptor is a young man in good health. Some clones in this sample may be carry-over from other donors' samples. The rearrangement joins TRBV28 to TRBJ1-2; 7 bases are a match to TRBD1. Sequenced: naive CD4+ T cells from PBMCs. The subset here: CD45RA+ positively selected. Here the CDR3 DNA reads TGTGCCAGCAGTTTAACCGCAGGGGGTAACTATGGCTACACCTTC. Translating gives CASSLTAGGNYGYTF.